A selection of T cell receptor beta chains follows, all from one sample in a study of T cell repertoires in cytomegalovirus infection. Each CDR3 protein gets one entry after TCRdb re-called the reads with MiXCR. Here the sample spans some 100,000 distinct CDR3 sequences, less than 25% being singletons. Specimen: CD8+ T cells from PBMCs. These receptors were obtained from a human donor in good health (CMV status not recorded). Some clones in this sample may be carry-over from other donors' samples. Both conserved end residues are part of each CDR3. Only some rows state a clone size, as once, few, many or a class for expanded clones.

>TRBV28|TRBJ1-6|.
CASSPLPGLLSPLHF
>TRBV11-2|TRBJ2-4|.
CASSPRGGYGYGKNIQYF
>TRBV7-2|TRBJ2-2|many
CASSPSGREDGELFF
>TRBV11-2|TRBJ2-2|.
CASSLEPGTSAVGELFF
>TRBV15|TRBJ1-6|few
CATSRDRTGHNNSPLHF
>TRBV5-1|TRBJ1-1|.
CASGTESMNTEAFF
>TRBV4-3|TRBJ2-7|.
CASSQDHAGGDYEQYF
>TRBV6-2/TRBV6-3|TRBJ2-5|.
CASSKGVVQETQYF
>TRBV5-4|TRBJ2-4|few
CASSPLGGGDKNIQYF
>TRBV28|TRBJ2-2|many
CASSREIAGELFF
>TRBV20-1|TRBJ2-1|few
CSARDLGSYNEQFF
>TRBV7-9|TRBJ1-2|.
CASSPPSTLNYGYTF
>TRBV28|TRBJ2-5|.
CASIPDRGRETQYF
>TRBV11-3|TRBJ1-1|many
CASSLFWYTEAFF
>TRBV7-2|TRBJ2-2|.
CASSLVPPSGGWGGELFF
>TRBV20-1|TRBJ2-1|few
CSAREIGREGPYNEQFF
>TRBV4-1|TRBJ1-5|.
CASSQDKAGAQPQHF
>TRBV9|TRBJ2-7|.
CASSPRGSGYPYEQYF
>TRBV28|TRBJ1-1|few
CASSPEDRIEAFF
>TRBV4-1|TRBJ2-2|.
CASSQPLGGNTGELFF
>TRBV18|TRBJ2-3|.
CASSPPWVGTDTQYF
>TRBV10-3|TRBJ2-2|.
CAIKDGTGELFF
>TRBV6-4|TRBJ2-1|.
CASSEGRDYSYNEQFF
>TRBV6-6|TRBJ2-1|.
CASKFMRDEQFF
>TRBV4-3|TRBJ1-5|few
CASSQELEDFGQPQHF
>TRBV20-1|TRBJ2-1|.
CSAPIAGDYNEQFF
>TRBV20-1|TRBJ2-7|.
CSARDPETSGGAHHPYEQYF
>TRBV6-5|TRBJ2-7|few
CASSYSGGTGGYEQYF
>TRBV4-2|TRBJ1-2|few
CASSQDLGKVNYGYTF
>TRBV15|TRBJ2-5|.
CATSIQGAGETQYF
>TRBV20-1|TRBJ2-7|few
CSAGEEGPYEQYF
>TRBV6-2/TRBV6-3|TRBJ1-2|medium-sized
CASSLGDRGYTF
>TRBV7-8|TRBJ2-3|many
CASRNPLAGGTDTQYF
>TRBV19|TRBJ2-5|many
CASSQRAQDQETQYF
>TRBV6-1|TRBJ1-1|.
CASSPNVNEAFF
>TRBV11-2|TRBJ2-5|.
CASSYQRGDQETQYF
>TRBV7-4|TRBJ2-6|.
CASSFLEISGANVLTF
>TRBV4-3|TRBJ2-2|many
CASSQVPPAGELFF
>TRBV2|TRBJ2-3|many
CASRGLAGATDTQYF
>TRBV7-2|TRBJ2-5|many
CASSFGYQETQYF
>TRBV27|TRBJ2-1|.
CASRTGASYNEQFF
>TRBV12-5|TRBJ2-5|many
CASGSPDRLDQETQYF
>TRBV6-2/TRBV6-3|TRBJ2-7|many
CASSYEPGLAGYEQYF
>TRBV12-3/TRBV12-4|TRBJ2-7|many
CASSFGTGKIYEQYF
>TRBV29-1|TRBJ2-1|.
CSAWDRNEQFF
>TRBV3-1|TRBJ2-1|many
CASSPSGLTTYNEQFF
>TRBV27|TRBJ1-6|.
CASSSGHLNSPLHF
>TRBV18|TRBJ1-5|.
CASSHPVRGASNQPQHF
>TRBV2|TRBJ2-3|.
CASSEGLAGTDTQYF
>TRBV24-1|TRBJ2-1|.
CATSETRWDEQFF
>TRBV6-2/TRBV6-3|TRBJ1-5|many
CASSYWSLDQPQHF
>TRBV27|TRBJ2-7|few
CASSPGSLSSYEQYF
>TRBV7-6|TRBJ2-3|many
CASSSAGAPTDTQYF
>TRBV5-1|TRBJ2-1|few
CASRDSRNEQFF
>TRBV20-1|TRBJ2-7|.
CSAPKDRGHEQYF
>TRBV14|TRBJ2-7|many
CASSDGHGTYEQYF
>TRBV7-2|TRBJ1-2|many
CASSLMASDYGYTF
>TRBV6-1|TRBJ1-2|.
CASSEGVWGYTF
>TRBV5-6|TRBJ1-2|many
CASATGGDYGYTF